This T cell receptor (beta chain) emerged from a study of CD8 T cells in ankylosing spondylitis. Study-level points and caveats: A TCR beta motif made of roughly eight highly homologous variants seemed typical of ankylosing spondylitis blood. Disease-linked clones were reportedly significantly enriched in matched ankylosing spondylitis synovial fluid.

Quantitative barcoded 5'-RACE was used to prepare TCR beta libraries. MiXCR was run by TCRdb on the 5' RACE reads, yielding one entry per CDR3 protein. The sample yields over 200,000 distinct CDR3 sequences, around 19% seen once. This clonotype was observed a few times. Its antigen is undetermined. The sequence was obtained from a male donor with ankylosing spondylitis. Material for sequencing was blood, either unsorted or a sorted T cell fraction (not recorded which).

CDR3 sequence reads: CASSEWGQNYEQYF. The CDR3 nucleotides read TGTGCCAGCAGTGAGTGGGGACAGAACTACGAGCAGTACTTC. This chain joins TRBV6-1 and TRBJ2-7, with TRBD1 matching over 7 bases. Germline trimming cut 3 bases from V and 3 bases from J; bases unmatched to any gene: 5. From germline, CDR1 is MNHNS and CDR2 SASEGT. This CDR3 has 14 residues.